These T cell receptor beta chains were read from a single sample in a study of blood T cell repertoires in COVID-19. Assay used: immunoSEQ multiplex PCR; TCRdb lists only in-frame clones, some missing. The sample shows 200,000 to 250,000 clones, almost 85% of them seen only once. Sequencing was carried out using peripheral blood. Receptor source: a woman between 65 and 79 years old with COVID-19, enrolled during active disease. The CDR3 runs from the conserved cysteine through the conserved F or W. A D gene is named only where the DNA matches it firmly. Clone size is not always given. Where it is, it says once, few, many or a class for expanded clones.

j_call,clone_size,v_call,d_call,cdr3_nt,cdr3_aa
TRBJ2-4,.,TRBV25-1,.,TGTGCCAGCAGTGACCCAGGCTATGCAAACATTCAGTACTTC,CASSDPGYANIQYF
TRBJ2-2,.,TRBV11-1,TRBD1,TGTGCCAGCAGTACCCGAGGGACAGGGAAGGCCGGGGAGCTGTTTTTT,CASSTRGTGKAGELFF
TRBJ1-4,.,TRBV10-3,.,TGTGCCATCAGTGAGTGGGACCTCGGGCAGGCCGGGGGGGCAAAACTGTTTTTT,CAISEWDLGQAGGAKLFF
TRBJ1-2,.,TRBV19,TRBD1,TGTGCCAGTACCTGGACAGGCCAATTCTATGGCTACACCTTC,CASTWTGQFYGYTF
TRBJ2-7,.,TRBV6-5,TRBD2,TGTGCCAGCAGTTCCATAGCGGGGAGGAGCTCCTACGAGCAGTACTTC,CASSSIAGRSSYEQYF
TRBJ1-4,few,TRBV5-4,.,TGTGCCAGCAGCTCACAGGGAGCTAATGAAAAACTGTTTTTT,CASSSQGANEKLFF
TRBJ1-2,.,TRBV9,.,TGTGCCAGCAGCGTAGCTAGGGGCAACTATGGCTACACCTTC,CASSVARGNYGYTF
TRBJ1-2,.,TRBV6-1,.,TGTGCCAGCAGTGACACGGGGAACTATGGCTACACCTTC,CASSDTGNYGYTF
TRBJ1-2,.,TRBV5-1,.,TGCGCCACCGCCCCCCAGGGAGGTAACTATGGCTACACCTTC,CATAPQGGNYGYTF
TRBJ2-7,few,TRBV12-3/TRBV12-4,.,TGTGCCAGCAGTTTGGTCGGGAGCGGTGAGCAGTACTTC,CASSLVGSGEQYF
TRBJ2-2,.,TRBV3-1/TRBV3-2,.,TGTGCCAGCAGCCGCGGGGATACCGGGGAGCTGTTTTTT,CASSRGDTGELFF
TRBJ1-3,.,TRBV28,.,TGTGCCAGCAGTTGGCGAAACACCATATATTTT,CASSWRNTIYF
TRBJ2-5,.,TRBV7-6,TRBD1,TGTGCCAGCAGCCCCTGGGGGACAGGGAGGGGAGAGACCCAGTACTTC,CASSPWGTGRGETQYF
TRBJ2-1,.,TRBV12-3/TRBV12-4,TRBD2,TGTGCCAGCAGCCGCCTCAGCGGGAGGTGGTTCTTC,CASSRLSGRWFF
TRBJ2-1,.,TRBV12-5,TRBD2,TGTGCTAGTGGTTTGGGGACTAGTGTCGATGAGCAGTTCTTC,CASGLGTSVDEQFF
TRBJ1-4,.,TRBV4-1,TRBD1,TGCGCCAGCAGCCCACTTCGACAGGGTCAGGATGAAAAACTGTTTTTT,CASSPLRQGQDEKLFF
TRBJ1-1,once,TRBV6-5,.,TGTGCCAGCATTAACCCGGGGAGTGAAGCTTTCTTT,CASINPGSEAFF
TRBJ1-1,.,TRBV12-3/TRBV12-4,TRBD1,TGTGCCAGCAGCCTTACGGACAGGAGTGAAGCTTTCTTT,CASSLTDRSEAFF
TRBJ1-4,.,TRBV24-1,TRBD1,TGTGCCACCAGTGACCCTGGACAGGCGGGTGGGGAAAAACTGTTTTTT,CATSDPGQAGGEKLFF
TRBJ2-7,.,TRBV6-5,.,TGTGCCAGCAAGACCTCCGGGAGCCAATACGAGCAGTACTTC,CASKTSGSQYEQYF
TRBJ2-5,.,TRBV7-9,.,TGTGCCAGCAGCTTAGGTTCCGGGAGACAAGAGACCCAGTACTTC,CASSLGSGRQETQYF
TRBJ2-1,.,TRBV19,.,TGTGCCAGTAGTCTAGGCAGGTTATTTACTTATGAGCAGTTCTTC,CASSLGRLFTYEQFF
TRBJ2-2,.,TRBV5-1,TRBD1,TGCGCCAGCAGCTTGGCCCCGGGACAGGGGAACACCGGGGAGCTGTTTTTT,CASSLAPGQGNTGELFF
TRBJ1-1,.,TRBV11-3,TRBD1,TGTGCCAGCAGCCCGGACAGGGGGCAATGGACTGAAGCTTTCTTT,CASSPDRGQWTEAFF
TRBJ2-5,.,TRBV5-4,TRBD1,TGTGCCAGCAGTCCCCATGTGGCAGGGGGCGAGACCCAGTACTTC,CASSPHVAGGETQYF
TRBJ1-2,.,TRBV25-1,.,TGTGCCAGCAGTGAATACAGGTTTAACTATGGCTACACCTTC,CASSEYRFNYGYTF
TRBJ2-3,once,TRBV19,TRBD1,TGTGCCAGTAGTAAGGGACAGGGGAGTACAGATACGCAGTATTTT,CASSKGQGSTDTQYF
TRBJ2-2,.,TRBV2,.,TGTGCCAGCAGTGAAAGTTGGGGGGACACCGGGGAGCTGTTTTTT,CASSESWGDTGELFF
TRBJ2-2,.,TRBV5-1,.,TGCGCCAGCAGCCTACGGACAGGGAGGGACACCGGGGAGCTGTTTTTT,CASSLRTGRDTGELFF
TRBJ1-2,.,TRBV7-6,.,TGTGCCAGCAGCCCAGAGGTATATATAGCTAACTATGGCTACACCTTC,CASSPEVYIANYGYTF
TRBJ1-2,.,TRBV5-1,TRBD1,TGCGCCAGCAGCATCACAGGGGGTGAAGATGGCTACACCTTC,CASSITGGEDGYTF
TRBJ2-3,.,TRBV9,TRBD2,TGTGCCAGCAGCGTAGTAGCCCCCAGGAGCGGGGGGGCTATAGATACGCAGTATTTT,CASSVVAPRSGGAIDTQYF
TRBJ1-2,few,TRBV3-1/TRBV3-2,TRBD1,TGTGCCAGCAGCCAAGTCGCGACAGGGAACTATGGCTACACCTTC,CASSQVATGNYGYTF
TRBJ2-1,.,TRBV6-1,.,TGTGCCAGCAGTGAACCTGGGACTTCCCGACGAGAGCAGTTCTTC,CASSEPGTSRREQFF
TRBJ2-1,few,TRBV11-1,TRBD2,TGTGCCAGCAGCTTAGAGGCTAGCGGGGCCTACAATGAGCAGTTCTTC,CASSLEASGAYNEQFF
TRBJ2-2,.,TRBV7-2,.,TGTGCCAGCAGCCCCGGAGTGGGTTCCGGGGAGCTGTTTTTT,CASSPGVGSGELFF
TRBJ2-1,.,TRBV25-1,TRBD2,TGTGCCAGCAGCCCGGGACTAGCGCTTGGGGAGCAGTTCTTC,CASSPGLALGEQFF
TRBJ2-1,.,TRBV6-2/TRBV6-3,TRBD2,TGTGCCAGCAGTTACGGTACTAGCGGTACCTACAATGAGCAGTTCTTC,CASSYGTSGTYNEQFF
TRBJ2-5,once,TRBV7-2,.,TGTGCCAGCAGCTTTGGCGCGGGCTTCCAAGAGACCCAGTACTTC,CASSFGAGFQETQYF
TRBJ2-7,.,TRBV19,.,TGTGCCAACCCACCCCCTCATCGTAGCTCCTACGAGCAGTACTTC,CANPPPHRSSYEQYF
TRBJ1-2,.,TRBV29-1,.,TGCAGCGTTGACGGGGGGAACTATGGCTACACCTTC,CSVDGGNYGYTF
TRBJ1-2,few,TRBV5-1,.,TGCGCCAGCAGCCCCGACACCCAGGGAAATGGCTACACCTTC,CASSPDTQGNGYTF
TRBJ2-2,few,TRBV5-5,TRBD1,TGTGCCAGCAGACCCGGACAGGGAGCCACCGGGGAGCTGTTTTTT,CASRPGQGATGELFF
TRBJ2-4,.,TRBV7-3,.,TGTGCCAGCAGCCCGACTGGCGGGTCCAAAAACATTCAGTACTTC,CASSPTGGSKNIQYF
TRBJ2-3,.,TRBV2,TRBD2,TGTGCCAGCAGTGTAGCGGGGCCCTCTCCCACAGATACGCAGTATTTT,CASSVAGPSPTDTQYF
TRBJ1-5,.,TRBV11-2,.,TGTGCCAGCAGCTTCACGAGCGGTAGCAATCAGCCCCAGCATTTT,CASSFTSGSNQPQHF
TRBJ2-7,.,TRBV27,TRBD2,TGTGCCAGCAGTCCAGCGGGAACCTACGAGCAGTACTTC,CASSPAGTYEQYF
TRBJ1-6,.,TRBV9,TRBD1,TGTGCCAGCAGCGTAAGGGACAGCAATAATTCACCCCTCCACTTT,CASSVRDSNNSPLHF
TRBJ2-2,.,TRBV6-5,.,TGTGCCAGCAGTTTTTCTGCCGGGGAGCTGTTTTTT,CASSFSAGELFF
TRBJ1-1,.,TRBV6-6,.,TGTGCCAGCAGTTACGGGGAGGGGATCACTGAAGCTTTCTTT,CASSYGEGITEAFF
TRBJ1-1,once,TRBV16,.,TGTGCCAGCAGCCAATTTGGACGGTCAAGGGGCACTGAAGCTTTCTTT,CASSQFGRSRGTEAFF
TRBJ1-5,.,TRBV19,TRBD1,TGTGCCAGTAGTAAGACCGACAGGGGCAATCAGCCCCAGCATTTT,CASSKTDRGNQPQHF